This paragraph reports one T cell receptor (beta chain). This sample was taken from a study of blood T cell repertoires in COVID-19. Overall study: COVID-19 samples from acute and convalescent phases originated in the United States, Italy and Spain. Sources were T cells, B-cell-depleted T cells, or PBMCs; the material itself was cDNA or gDNA.

V gave up 3 bases and J gave up 4 bases; unmatched junction bases: 2. This CDR3 spans 14 amino acids. Germline V gene sequence: CDR1 MNHEY, CDR2 SMNVEV (reference sequence). In the study's own analysis: Using reference gene primer amplification, nucleated cell counts were estimated. Here immunoSEQ multiplex PCR was the method, and the copy in TCRdb shows in-frame clones only, minus some. V and J calls and clone size are given by that table; D and trimming were obtained from the DNA. The sample consists of 120,000 to 150,000 clones, less than 85% of them appearing once. V is TRBV27 and J is TRBJ2-1; 8 nucleotides align to TRBD2. The receptor was derived from a woman at least 80 years old in a cohort sampled during active or convalescent COVID-19. The sequenced material came from peripheral blood. CDR3: CASSLRGEYNEQFF. CDR3 in DNA: TGTGCCAGCAGTTTGCGGGGGGAATACAATGAGCAGTTCTTC.